The entry below describes one TCR beta chain. From germline, CDR1 is MNHEY and CDR2 SVGAGI. The CDR3 sequence is 15 residues long. TCRdb re-called the 5' RACE reads, yielding one record per CDR3 amino acid sequence without DNA. Its clone listing holds approximately 380,000 distinct CDR3 sequences. This sample is part of a study of T cells expressing NK-cell markers. The chain is built from TRBV6-5 and TRBJ1-3; the TCRdb D gene call, TRBD1, has no DNA to confirm it. Sequences were obtained from blood T cells: a sorted CD56 or NKG2C T cell subset, CD4+ or CD8+ T cells, or bulk PBMC T cells (not recorded which). The TCR comes from a man aged 18-75 years in good health. The CDR3 here is CASSSKGARGNTIYF.